This TCR beta chain was identified in a study of T cells expressing NK-cell markers. The study's findings and limits: The CD3+CD56-NKG2C+ fraction of a handful of donors was also led by these clonotypes.

TCRdb re-called the 5' RACE reads and catalogs CDR3 proteins one per entry, DNA excluded. The record lists about 380,000 distinct CDR3 sequences, of which the ten most abundant hold 5% to 5.5%. Regarding this clonotype: Its specificity is not known.

The CDR3 has 16 amino acids. The germline V gene encodes CDR1 LNHNV and CDR2 YYDKDF (reference sequence). The clonotype comes from a man between 18 and 69 years old in good health. The specimen sequenced was blood T cells: a sorted CD56 or NKG2C T cell subset, CD4+ or CD8+ T cells, or bulk PBMC T cells (not recorded which). V gene TRBV15 combines with J gene TRBJ1-2; without DNA, the TCRdb call of TRBD1 cannot be checked. CDR3: CATSREGTYSAYGYTF.